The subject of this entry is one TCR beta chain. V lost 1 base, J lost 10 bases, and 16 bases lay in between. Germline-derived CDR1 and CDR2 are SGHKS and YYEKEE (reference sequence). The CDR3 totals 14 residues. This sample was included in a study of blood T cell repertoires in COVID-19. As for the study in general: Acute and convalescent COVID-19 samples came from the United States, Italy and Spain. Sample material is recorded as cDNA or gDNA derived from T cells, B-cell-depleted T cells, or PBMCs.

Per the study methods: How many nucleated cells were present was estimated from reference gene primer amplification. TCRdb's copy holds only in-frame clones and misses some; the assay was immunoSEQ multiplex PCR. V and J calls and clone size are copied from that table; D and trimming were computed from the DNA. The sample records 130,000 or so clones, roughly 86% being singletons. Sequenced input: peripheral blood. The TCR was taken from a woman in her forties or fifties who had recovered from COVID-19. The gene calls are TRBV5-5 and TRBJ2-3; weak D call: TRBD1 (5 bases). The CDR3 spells CASSLSWGAQPQYF. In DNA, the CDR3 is TGTGCCAGCAGCTTGTCTTGGGGCGCACAACCGCAGTATTTT.